This T cell receptor beta chain was recovered during a study of blood T cell repertoires in COVID-19. Those enrolled, adults aged roughly 18 to 89 years, came from roughly 22 US areas. Donors in Cohort 3 who had recovered were those with two negative PCRs, healthcare professional clearance, or resolution of their symptoms. Germline V CDR1 and CDR2: LNHDA, SQIVND (reference sequence). CDR3 size: 14 residues. V dropped 5 bases and J dropped 5; count of bases not matched to a gene: 7. This clone has more than one count but fewer than ten. In the original workflow: Reference gene primer amplification in the assay estimated nucleated cell counts. Clones were sequenced by immunoSEQ multiplex PCR, and TCRdb holds only the in-frame ones, with some missing. V, J and clone size are those of that table, while D and trimming were read from the DNA. Of just over 350,000 clones listed, 87% were seen once; the top ten hold about 2.7%.

The sequencing sample was made of PBMCs or T cells enriched from blood (not recorded which). The V gene is TRBV19, the J gene TRBJ2-5, with 8 bases fitting TRBD2. This clonotype originated in a woman in her twenties or thirties who had recovered from COVID-19. The CDR3 loop is CASSFSGRGETQYF. The CDR3, as DNA: TGTGCCAGTAGTTTCAGCGGGAGAGGGGAGACCCAGTACTTC.